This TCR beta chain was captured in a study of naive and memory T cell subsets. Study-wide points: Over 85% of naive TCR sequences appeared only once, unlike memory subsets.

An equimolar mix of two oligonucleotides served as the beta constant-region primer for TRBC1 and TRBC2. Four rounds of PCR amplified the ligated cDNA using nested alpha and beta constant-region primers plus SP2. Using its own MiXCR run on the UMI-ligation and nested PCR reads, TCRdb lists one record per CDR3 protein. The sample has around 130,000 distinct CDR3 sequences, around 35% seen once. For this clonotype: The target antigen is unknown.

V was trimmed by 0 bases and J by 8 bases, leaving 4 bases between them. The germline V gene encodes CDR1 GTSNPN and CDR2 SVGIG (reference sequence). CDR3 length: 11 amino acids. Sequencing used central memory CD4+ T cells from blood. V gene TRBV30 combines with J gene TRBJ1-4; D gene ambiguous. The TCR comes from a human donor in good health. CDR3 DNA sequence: TGTGCCTGGAGTGTACAAGAAAAACTGTTTTTT. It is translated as CAWSVQEKLFF.